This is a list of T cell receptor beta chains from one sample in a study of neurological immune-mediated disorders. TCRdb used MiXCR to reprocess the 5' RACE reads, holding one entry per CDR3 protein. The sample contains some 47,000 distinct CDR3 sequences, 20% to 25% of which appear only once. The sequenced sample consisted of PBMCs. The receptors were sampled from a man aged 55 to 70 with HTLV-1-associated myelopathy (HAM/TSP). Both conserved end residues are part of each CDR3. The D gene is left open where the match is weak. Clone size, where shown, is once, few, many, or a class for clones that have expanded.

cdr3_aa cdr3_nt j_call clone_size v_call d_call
CASRGQDEQYF TGTGCCAGCAGGGGACAGGACGAGCAGTACTTC TRBJ2-7 many TRBV6-5 TRBD1
CSVGWGATNEKLFF TGCAGCGTTGGTTGGGGTGCAACTAATGAAAAACTGTTTTTT TRBJ1-4 many TRBV29-1 .
CSAFDGPGETQYF TGCAGTGCGTTCGACGGGCCGGGAGAGACCCAGTACTTC TRBJ2-5 many TRBV20-1 .
CASSYRGNEQFF TGTGCCAGCAGTTACAGGGGCAATGAGCAGTTCTTC TRBJ2-1 . TRBV27 TRBD1
CASRTTGHGNQPQHF TGTGCCAGCAGAACAACCGGACACGGCAATCAGCCCCAGCATTTT TRBJ1-5 many TRBV27 .
CASSDLDEQYF TGTGCCAGCAGCGACCTCGACGAGCAGTACTTC TRBJ2-7 . TRBV16 .
CSARPGASGYNEQFF TGCAGTGCCCGCCCCGGCGCTAGCGGATACAATGAGCAGTTCTTC TRBJ2-1 many TRBV20-1 TRBD2
CASNAGGNQPQHF TGTGCCAGCAACGCGGGGGGCAATCAGCCCCAGCATTTT TRBJ1-5 many TRBV6-1 .
CASREESNTEAFF TGCGCCAGCAGGGAGGAATCGAACACTGAAGCTTTCTTT TRBJ1-1 many TRBV5-1 .
CATSRTDQNTEAFF TGTGCCACCAGCAGAACAGATCAGAACACTGAAGCTTTCTTT TRBJ1-1 . TRBV15 .
CAISETSYSGDEQFF TGTGCCATCAGTGAAACTAGTTATTCTGGGGATGAGCAGTTCTTC TRBJ2-1 many TRBV10-3 .
CASNTRDSLNEKLFF TGTGCCAGCAACACCAGGGACAGCCTTAATGAAAAACTGTTTTTT TRBJ1-4 many TRBV3-1 TRBD1
CASSLDQRSTDTQYF TGTGCCAGCAGCTTGGACCAGCGATCCACAGATACGCAGTATTTT TRBJ2-3 few TRBV5-8 .
CASSEQVVSQETQYF TGTGCCAGCAGTGAACAAGTCGTCAGTCAAGAGACCCAGTACTTC TRBJ2-5 few TRBV6-1 .
CASSYSSGSRGDTQYF TGTGCCAGCAGTTACTCGTCAGGGAGCCGCGGAGATACGCAGTATTTT TRBJ2-3 many TRBV6-5 .
CASSEEGSGANVLTF TGTGCCAGCAGTGAGGAGGGTTCCGGGGCCAACGTCCTGACTTTC TRBJ2-6 few TRBV25-1 .
CASSQLGRGHDEQFF TGTGCCAGCAGCCAACTCGGCAGGGGGCACGATGAGCAGTTCTTC TRBJ2-1 many TRBV7-3 TRBD1
CASSSPGTREQFF TGTGCCAGCAGCTCTCCCGGGACAAGGGAGCAGTTCTTC TRBJ2-1 . TRBV7-9 .
CASSQTSGNYEQYF TGTGCCAGCAGCCAGACTAGCGGGAACTACGAGCAGTACTTC TRBJ2-7 . TRBV7-2 TRBD2
CASSLPGQMNYEQYF TGTGCCAGCAGCTTACCGGGACAGATGAACTACGAGCAGTACTTC TRBJ2-7 many TRBV5-6 TRBD1
CASSLGQGVQFF TGCGCCAGCAGCCTGGGGCAGGGGGTTCAGTTCTTC TRBJ2-1 many TRBV5-1 TRBD1
CASSSGVAGIGVDEQFF TGCGCCAGCAGCTCCGGGGTAGCGGGAATAGGAGTTGATGAGCAGTTCTTC TRBJ2-1 many TRBV5-1 TRBD2
CASSVLAGESYEQYF TGTGCCAGCAGCGTACTAGCGGGGGAATCCTACGAGCAGTACTTC TRBJ2-7 many TRBV7-9 TRBD2
CASSPTITSSYNEQFF TGTGCCAGCAGCCCGACGATAACGAGCTCCTACAATGAGCAGTTCTTC TRBJ2-1 . TRBV5-1 .
CASSNLAGASYEQYF TGCGCCAGCAGCAATTTAGCGGGTGCCTCCTACGAGCAGTACTTC TRBJ2-7 many TRBV5-1 TRBD2